This T cell receptor beta chain was identified in a study of T cell responses to AZD1222 COVID-19 vaccine. Germline CDR1 reads GTSNPN; CDR2 reads SVGIG (reference sequence). V lost 5 bases and J 10 bases, leaving 21 bases between the germline ends. CDR3 size: 15 residues. TCRdb's table, derived via immunoSEQ multiplex PCR, lists solely in-frame clones and lacks some. The profile shows 200,000 to 250,000 clones, around 94% of them singletons. About this clone itself: The antigen is undetermined.

Study-level points and caveats: Of spike-specific TCRs, nearly half reportedly target regions left unmutated in variants. Increased Spike-specific TCR breadth and depth were observed after two AZD1222 doses.

This specimen consisted of peripheral blood, obtained 28 days after the second dose of the MenACWY control vaccine. The chain joins TRBV30 to TRBJ1-6; no firm D call. This clonotype originated in an adult who received the MenACWY meningococcal vaccine as a control. The CDR3 loop is CAWAQAQVGQSPLHF. CDR3 in DNA: TGTGCCTGGGCCCAAGCTCAGGTAGGGCAATCACCCCTCCACTTT.